One sample yielded the 21 T cell receptor beta chains listed below, sequenced in a study of T cell responses to AZD1222 COVID-19 vaccine. Profiling relied on immunoSEQ multiplex PCR, and the TCRdb table lists in-frame clones only, not all of them. This table holds about 19,000 clones, about four fifths found once. The sequenced sample was peripheral blood, obtained 28 days after the second AZD1222 dose. The source is an adult who received the AZD1222 COVID-19 vaccine.

The count of this clone is one. The V gene is TRBV5-1, the J gene TRBJ1-6; TRBD1 is a possible D gene (6 bases). CDR1 is SGHRS and CDR2 is YFSETQ in the germline V gene. V was clipped by 4 bases and J by 10 bases, with 21 bases between them. The CDR3 is made up of 16 amino acids. CDR3 in amino acids: CASSADTGIGGSPLHF. CDR3 DNA sequence: TGCGCCAGCAGCGCGGATACAGGGATCGGGGGGTCACCCCTCCACTTT.

CDR3 loop: CASSLKPWASEQFF. The CDR3 coding sequence is TGTGCCAGCAGTTTAAAGCCTTGGGCCTCTGAGCAGTTCTTC. The chain employs TRBV27 and TRBJ2-1; D gene ambiguous. Per the germline V gene, CDR1 is MNHEY and CDR2 is SMNVEV (reference sequence). V lost 2 bases and J 9 bases, leaving 14 bases between the germline ends. The CDR3 totals 14 residues.

The chain has TRBV7-2 and TRBJ1-3; 7 positions match TRBD1. CDR1 is SGHTA, CDR2 FQGNSA, per germline. This CDR3 has 15 amino acids. Losses at the gene ends were 5 bases for V and 4 bases for J; bases not matched to a gene: 8. The CDR3 DNA reads TGTGCCAGCAGCCCGGGACGAGGGGGCGGAAACACCATATATTTT. This sequence encodes CASSPGRGGGNTIYF.

V is TRBV29-1 and J is TRBJ2-3; 8 bases map to TRBD1. CDR3 length equals 14 residues. Per germline, CDR1 SQVTM and CDR2 ANQGSEA. The V and J ends lost 5 bases and 5 bases, in that order; junction bases with no gene match: 9. The CDR3 reads CSVLSGGLIDTQYF. CDR3 coding DNA: TGCAGCGTTCTCTCAGGGGGCTTGATAGATACGCAGTATTTT.

The J gene is TRBJ2-7, the V gene TRBV7-2; 11 positions agree with TRBD2. The CDR3 sequence is 15 residues long. The germline V gene encodes CDR1 SGHTA and CDR2 FQGNSA. Unmatched junction bases numbered 7, after V lost 5 bases and J lost 4 bases. Here the CDR3 DNA reads TGTGCCAGCAGCGCCGGACTAGCGGGCGGATACGAGCAGTACTTC. Translated: CASSAGLAGGYEQYF.

The V call is TRBV6-6, the J call TRBJ2-5; D remains ambiguous. Germline CDR1 and CDR2: MNHNY and SVGAGI (reference sequence). This CDR3 region has 15 residues. Trimming shortened V by 0 bases and J by 1 base, and 9 bases separated the two germline ends. CDR3 in DNA: TGTGCCAGCAGTTACTCGAAGGGCCTCCAAGAGACCCAGTACTTC. Amino acid sequence: CASSYSKGLQETQYF.

The chain is built from TRBV7-2 and TRBJ1-5, with 11 positions matching TRBD1. Germline trimming cut 5 bases from V and 6 bases from J; bases unmatched to any gene: 6. CDR1 SGHTA and CDR2 FQGNSA come from the germline V gene. This CDR3 has 15 residues. The CDR3 loop is CASSRDRGLVQPQHF. The DNA of the CDR3 is TGTGCCAGCAGCAGGGACAGGGGGTTAGTTCAGCCCCAGCATTTT.

The chain joins TRBV4-3 to TRBJ2-1, with 10 positions matching TRBD1. CDR1 is LGHNA and CDR2 is YSLEER in the germline V gene. The V segment lost 0 bases and the J segment 1 base; nucleotides outside the gene matches: 9. The CDR3 runs to 19 residues. CDR3 sequence reads: CASSQDVDRGLASYNEQFF. CDR3 nucleotide sequence: TGCGCCAGCAGCCAAGACGTTGACAGGGGGCTCGCTTCCTACAATGAGCAGTTCTTC.

V is TRBV5-1 and J is TRBJ1-1, with D possibly TRBD1 on 6 matching bases. Germline V gene lookup returns CDR1 SGHRS and CDR2 YFSETQ. The CDR3 runs to 17 residues. V was cut by 4 bases and J by 10 bases, with 29 bases left in between. Here the CDR3 reads CASSSAGAPFFSTGAFF. CDR3 in DNA: TGCGCCAGCAGCAGTGCAGGGGCCCCCTTTTTTTCCACCGGAGCTTTCTTT.

The chain carries TRBV30 and TRBJ1-6; TRBD1 might be the D (6 bases). The CDR3 runs 15 residues. In germline, CDR1 is GTSNPN, CDR2 SVGIG (reference sequence). V lost 2 bases and J 9 bases, leaving 17 bases between the germline ends. CDR3 sequence reads: CAWSTGAGVVSPLHF. As DNA, the CDR3 is TGTGCCTGGAGTACGGGGGCGGGGGTCGTTTCACCCCTCCACTTT.

This chain links TRBV7-3 with TRBJ2-1; 14 bases fit TRBD2. The CDR3 contains 19 residues. V shed 5 bases and J 6 bases; nucleotides not matched to a gene: 15. CDR1 and CDR2 from the germline V gene are SGHTA and FQGTGA. The CDR3 loop is CASSPRGNGGLAGVNEQFF. Written as DNA, the CDR3 is TGTGCCAGCAGCCCCCGGGGAAACGGGGGACTAGCGGGAGTCAATGAGCAGTTCTTC.

The gene calls are TRBV5-1 and TRBJ2-1; 11 bases are shared with TRBD2. This CDR3 region has 14 residues. CDR1 and CDR2 from the germline V gene are SGHRS and YFSETQ. Germline trimming cut 4 bases from V and 9 bases from J; bases unmatched to any gene: 6. The CDR3 nucleotides are TGCGCCAGCAGCCAACTAGCGGGAGATACTGAGCAGTTCTTC. It codes for CASSQLAGDTEQFF.

This clone has a single count. V is TRBV19 and J is TRBJ1-4; D may be TRBD1 (5 bases). Germline CDR1 is LNHDA and CDR2 is SQIVND (reference sequence). The CDR3 sequence is 15 residues long. V lost 7 bases and J lost 5, with 17 bases in between. Here the CDR3 DNA reads TGTGCCAGTATCCCCTCCGGGACTGCGAATGAAAAACTGTTTTTT. Protein product: CASIPSGTANEKLFF. Together with reference TRBV19 and TRBJ1-4, the CDR3 gives the full variable domain: DGGITQSPKYLFRKEGQNVTLSCEQNLNHDAMYWYRQDPGQGLRLIYYSQIVNDFQKGDIAEGYSVSREKKESFPLTVTSAQKNPTAFYLCASIPSGTANEKLFFGSGTQLSVL.

This chain links TRBV12-3 or TRBV12-4 with TRBJ1-1; 7 bases are a match to TRBD1. The CDR3 is 13 amino acids. Trimming removed 10 bases from V and 2 bases from J; junction bases left unmatched: 7. Here the CDR3 reads CATRDSYNTEAFF. CDR3 DNA: TGTGCCACCAGGGACAGCTATAACACTGAAGCTTTCTTT.

The chain links TRBV11-3 to TRBJ2-1; 11 bases map to TRBD2. CDR3 size: 15 residues. Germline V gives CDR1 SGHNT, CDR2 YENEEA. V lost 5 bases, J lost 6 bases, and 6 bases stayed unmatched. For the CDR3, the DNA is TGTGCCAGCAGCCCATTAGCGGGAGGGCCCAATGAGCAGTTCTTC. Protein sequence: CASSPLAGGPNEQFF.

The J gene is TRBJ1-1, the V gene TRBV6-5; D unclear. This CDR3 comprises 15 residues. Trimming pared 2 bases from V and 0 bases from J, leaving 10 bases between. Germline lookup yields CDR1 MNHEY and CDR2 SVGAGI. The CDR3 protein is CASSYAGGLNTEAFF. The CDR3 DNA reads TGTGCCAGCAGTTACGCGGGCGGATTGAACACTGAAGCTTTCTTT.

The chain has TRBV6-2 or TRBV6-3 and TRBJ1-6; the D gene is possibly TRBD1 (5 bases). Trimming left V 2 bases short and J 13 bases short, with 12 bases between. The CDR3 has 13 amino acids. In germline, CDR1 is MNHEY, CDR2 SVGEGT. The CDR3: CASSYGWTSPLHF. The CDR3 DNA reads TGTGCCAGCAGTTACGGGTGGACATCGCCCCTCCACTTT.

J is TRBJ2-7 and V is TRBV19, with 8 bases matching TRBD2. The ends lost 4 bases at V and 4 bases at J; junction bases unmatched: 12. The CDR3 extends over 16 amino acids. Germline-derived CDR1 and CDR2 are LNHDA and SQIVND (reference sequence). CDR3 sequence (DNA): TGTGCCAGTAGTACCGGGGGGGTGCGTGGGCCGTACGAGCAGTACTTC. Translated: CASSTGGVRGPYEQYF.

This chain connects TRBV11-3 to TRBJ2-1; 10 bases are shared with TRBD1. The trim removed 5 bases at V and 12 bases at J, leaving 19 bases unmatched. CDR1 and CDR2 from the germline V gene are SGHNT and YENEEA. CDR3 length: 17 residues. The DNA for the CDR3 is TGTGCCAGCAGCGCCAGGGGACAGGGGCGAGCTTTGGGGGGGCAGTTCTTC. Its translation: CASSARGQGRALGGQFF.

This chain joins TRBV10-3 and TRBJ1-1; D is possibly TRBD1 (5 bases). The CDR3 length is 13 residues. Germline CDR1 reads ENHRY; CDR2 reads SYGVKD. V shed 7 bases and J shed 1 base, with 10 bases lying between them. The CDR3 DNA is TGTGCCATCAACGGGGGTTCGAACACTGAAGCTTTCTTT. Translating gives CAINGGSNTEAFF.

The gene calls are TRBV6-2 or TRBV6-3 and TRBJ2-3; D may be TRBD1 or TRBD2 (5 bases each). Trimming removed 5 bases at V and 2 bases at J, with 14 bases between. The CDR3 runs 15 residues. The germline V gene has CDR1 MNHEY and CDR2 SVGEGT. The CDR3 loop reads CASSPRDVNTDTQYF. CDR3 bases: TGTGCCAGCAGTCCCCGGGACGTAAACACAGATACGCAGTATTTT.